Detailed here is one TCR beta chain. Sequencing was performed with immunoSEQ multiplex PCR; in TCRdb, only in-frame clones are kept and a portion is missing. Of approximately 280,000 clones in the sample, about four fifths are singletons; the top ten hold less than 5.5%. The record originates from a study of blood T cell repertoires in COVID-19. Recruits, aged roughly 18 to 90 years, lived in approximately 26 US areas. The germline CDR1 and CDR2 sequences are LNHDA and SQIVND (reference sequence). Between the trimmed V and J ends, which lost 7 bases and 0 bases, there was a span of 10 bases. This CDR3 contains 14 residues.

The J gene is TRBJ1-3, the V gene TRBV19; D is perhaps TRBD1 (6 bases). The sequence was obtained from a man in his forties or fifties who had been exposed to COVID-19. What was sequenced was PBMCs or T cells enriched from blood (not recorded which). The CDR3 DNA reads TGTGCCAGTAAAACAGGGAGCTCTGGAAACACCATATATTTT. Translation: CASKTGSSGNTIYF.